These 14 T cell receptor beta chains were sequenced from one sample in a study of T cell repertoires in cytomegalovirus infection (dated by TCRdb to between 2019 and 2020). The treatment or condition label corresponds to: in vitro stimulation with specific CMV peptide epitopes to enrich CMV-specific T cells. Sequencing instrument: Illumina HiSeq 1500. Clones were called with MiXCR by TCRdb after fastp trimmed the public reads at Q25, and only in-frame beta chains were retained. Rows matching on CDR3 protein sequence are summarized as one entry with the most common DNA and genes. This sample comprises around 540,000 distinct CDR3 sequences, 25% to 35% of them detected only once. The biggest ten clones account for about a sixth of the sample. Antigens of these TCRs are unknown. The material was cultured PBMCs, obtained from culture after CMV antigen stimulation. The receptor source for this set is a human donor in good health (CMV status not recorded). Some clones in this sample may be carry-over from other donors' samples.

The CDR3 here is CSAEGGDNEKLFF. The DNA of the CDR3 is TGCAGCGCGGAAGGAGGGGATAATGAAAAACTGTTTTTT. The J gene is TRBJ1-4, the V gene TRBV29-1; D possibly corresponds to TRBD1 (5 bases). Germline CDR1 reads SQVTM; CDR2 reads ANQGSEA. With 7 bases removed from V and 4 bases from J, the gap between germline ends came to 13 bases. CDR3 length: 13 amino acids.

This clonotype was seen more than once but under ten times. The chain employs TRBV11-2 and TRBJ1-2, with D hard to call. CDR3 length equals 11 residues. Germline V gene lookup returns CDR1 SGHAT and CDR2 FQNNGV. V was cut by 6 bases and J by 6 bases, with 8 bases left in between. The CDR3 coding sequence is TGTGCCAGCAGAGGAACAAATGGCTACACCTTC. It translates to CASRGTNGYTF.

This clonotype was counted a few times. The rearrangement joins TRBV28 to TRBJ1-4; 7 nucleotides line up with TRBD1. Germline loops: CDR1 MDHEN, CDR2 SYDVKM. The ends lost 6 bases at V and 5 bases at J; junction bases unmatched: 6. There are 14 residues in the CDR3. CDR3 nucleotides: TGTGCCAGCAGCGGGACAGACTTAAATGAAAAACTGTTTTTT. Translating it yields CASSGTDLNEKLFF.

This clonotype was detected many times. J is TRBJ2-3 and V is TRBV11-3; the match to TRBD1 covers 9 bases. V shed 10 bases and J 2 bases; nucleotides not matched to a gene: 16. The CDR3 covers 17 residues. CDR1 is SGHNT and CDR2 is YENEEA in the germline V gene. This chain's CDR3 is CATSYGEGQGYTDTQYF. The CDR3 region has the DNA TGTGCCACCTCGTACGGAGAGGGACAGGGCTACACAGATACGCAGTATTTT.

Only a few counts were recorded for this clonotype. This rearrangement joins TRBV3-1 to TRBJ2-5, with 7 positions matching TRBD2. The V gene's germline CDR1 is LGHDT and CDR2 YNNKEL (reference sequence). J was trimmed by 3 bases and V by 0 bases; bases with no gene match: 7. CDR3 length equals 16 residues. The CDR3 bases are TGTGCCAGCAGCCAAGAGGTGGGAGGGCCGGAAGAGACCCAGTACTTC. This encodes CASSQEVGGPEETQYF.

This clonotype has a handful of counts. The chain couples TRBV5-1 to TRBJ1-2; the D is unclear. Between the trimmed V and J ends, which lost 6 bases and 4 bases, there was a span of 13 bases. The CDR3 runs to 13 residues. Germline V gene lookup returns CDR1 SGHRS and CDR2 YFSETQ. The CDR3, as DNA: TGCGCCAGCAAGAGCGATACACGCTATGGCTACACCTTC. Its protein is CASKSDTRYGYTF.

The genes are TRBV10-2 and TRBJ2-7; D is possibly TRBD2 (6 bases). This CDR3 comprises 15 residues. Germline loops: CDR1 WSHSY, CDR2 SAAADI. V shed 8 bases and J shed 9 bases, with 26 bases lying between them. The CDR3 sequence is CASSRSGDSSFGQYV. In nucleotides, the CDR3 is TGCGCCAGCTCCCGCTCCGGGGACTCTTCTTTTGGGCAGTACGTC.

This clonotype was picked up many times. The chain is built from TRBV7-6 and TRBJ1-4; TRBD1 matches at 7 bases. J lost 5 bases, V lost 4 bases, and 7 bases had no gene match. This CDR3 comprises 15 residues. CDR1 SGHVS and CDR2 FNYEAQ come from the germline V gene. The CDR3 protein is CASSSRGGPNEKLFF. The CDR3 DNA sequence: TGTGCCAGCAGCTCCAGGGGGGGCCCGAATGAAAAACTGTTTTTT.

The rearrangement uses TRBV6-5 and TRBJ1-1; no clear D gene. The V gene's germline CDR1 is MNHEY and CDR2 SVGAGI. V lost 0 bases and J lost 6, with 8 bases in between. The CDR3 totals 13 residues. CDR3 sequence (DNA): TGTGCCAGCAGTTACTCGGGGATGCCTGAAGCTTTCTTT. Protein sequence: CASSYSGMPEAFF.

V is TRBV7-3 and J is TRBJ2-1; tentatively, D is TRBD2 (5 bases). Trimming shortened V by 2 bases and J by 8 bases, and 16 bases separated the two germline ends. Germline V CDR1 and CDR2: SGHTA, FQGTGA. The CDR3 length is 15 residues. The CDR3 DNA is TGTGCCAGCAGCTTAGCGGGCTCTACTGTGGATGAGCAGTTCTTC. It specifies CASSLAGSTVDEQFF.

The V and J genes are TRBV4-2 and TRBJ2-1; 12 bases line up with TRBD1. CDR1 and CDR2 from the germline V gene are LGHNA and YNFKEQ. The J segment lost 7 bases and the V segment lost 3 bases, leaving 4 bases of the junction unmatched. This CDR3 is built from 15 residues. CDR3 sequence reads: CASSHPGQGANEQFF. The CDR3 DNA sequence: TGTGCCAGCAGCCACCCGGGACAGGGGGCGAATGAGCAGTTCTTC.

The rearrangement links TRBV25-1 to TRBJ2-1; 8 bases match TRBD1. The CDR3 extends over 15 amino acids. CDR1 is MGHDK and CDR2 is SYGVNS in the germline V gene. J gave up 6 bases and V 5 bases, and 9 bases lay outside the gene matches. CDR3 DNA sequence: TGTGCCAGCAGTCCGGGACAGGCTGGGGTCAATGAGCAGTTCTTC. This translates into CASSPGQAGVNEQFF.

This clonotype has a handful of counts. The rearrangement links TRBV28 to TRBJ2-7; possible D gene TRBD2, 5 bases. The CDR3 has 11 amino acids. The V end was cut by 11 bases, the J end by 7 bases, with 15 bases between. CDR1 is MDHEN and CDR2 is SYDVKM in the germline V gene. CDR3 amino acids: CAAGGLREQYF. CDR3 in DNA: TGTGCCGCAGGAGGACTTAGAGAGCAGTACTTC.

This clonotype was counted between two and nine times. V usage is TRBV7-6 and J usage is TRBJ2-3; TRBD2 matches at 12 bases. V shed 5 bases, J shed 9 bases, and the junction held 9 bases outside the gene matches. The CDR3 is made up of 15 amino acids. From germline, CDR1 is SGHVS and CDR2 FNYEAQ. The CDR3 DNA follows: TGTGCCAGCAGCCTCCCTAGCGGGAGGGAACCCACGCAGTATTTT. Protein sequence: CASSLPSGREPTQYF.